The subject of this entry is one T cell receptor (beta chain). The antigen is not known. A history of autoimmune disease or systemic immunosuppression excluded patients. This entry belongs to a study of OX40 agonist ivuxolimab in advanced cancers. Study-level results: Among the least clonally expanded were partial responders at 0.1-3.0 mg/kg. Both CD4+ and CD8+ T cell populations in blood had undergone clonal expansion by week 6 at 0.1 to 3.0 mg/kg.

The V gene end was trimmed by 2 bases and the J gene end by 4 bases; junction bases not matched to a gene: 7. CDR1 and CDR2 from the germline V gene are ENHRY and SYGVKD. The CDR3 sequence is 15 residues long. Profiling relied on immunoSEQ multiplex PCR, and the TCRdb table lists in-frame clones only, not all of them. The sample gives some 16,000 clones, about 86% of which show up once; approximately 4.1% is in the top ten. This chain connects TRBV10-3 to TRBJ2-5, with 7 bases fitting TRBD2. Sample: CD4+ or CD8+ T cells sorted from blood, taken in a trial of the OX40 agonist ivuxolimab. The TCR comes from an adult with an advanced solid tumor such as melanoma, head and neck, liver or kidney cancer. DNA for the CDR3: TGTGCCATCAGTGAGAGACGGGGAGGGTTAGAGACCCAGTACTTC. Its protein product is CAISERRGGLETQYF.